The 20 T cell receptor beta chains given below trace back to one sample, sequenced in a study of T cells after yellow fever vaccination. MiXCR, run by TCRdb on the 5' RACE reads, gives a single entry per CDR3 protein. This table has 450,000 to 650,000 distinct CDR3 sequences, 21% appearing once. The sample here was PBMCs, taken less than 25 days after the first yellow fever vaccination. Receptors were obtained from a young man who received the YFV17D yellow fever vaccine.

This clonotype showed up just a few times. V is TRBV20-1 and J is TRBJ2-7; TRBD1 matches at 10 bases. CDR3 length equals 15 residues. Germline V gene lookup returns CDR1 DFQATT and CDR2 SNEGSKA (reference sequence). After removal of 4 bases from V and 4 bases from J, the junction contained 10 bases not matched to a gene. The CDR3: CSANLRDRGPYEQYF. The CDR3 DNA sequence: TGCAGTGCTAACCTACGGGACAGGGGCCCGTACGAGCAGTACTTC.

This clonotype was detected a few times. The chain recombines TRBV27 with TRBJ2-2, with 7 bases lining up with TRBD2. The ends lost 6 bases at V and 6 bases at J; junction bases unmatched: 13. This CDR3 has 16 amino acids. CDR1 and CDR2 (germline): MNHEY, SMNVEV (reference sequence). Here the CDR3 DNA reads TGTGCCAGCAGACCCCTGACGGGGGGTGTTCCCGGGGAGCTGTTTTTT. This translates into CASRPLTGGVPGELFF.

This clonotype was counted ten times or more. This chain joins TRBV5-4 and TRBJ2-1, with 7 bases that match TRBD2. V was pared by 1 base and J by 6 bases, with 28 bases of the junction left unmatched. The CDR3 extends over 22 amino acids. Germline CDR1 is SGHNT and CDR2 is YYREEE (reference sequence). The CDR3 protein is CASSLIPWFLGPGLGRVNEQFF. As DNA, the CDR3 is TGTGCCAGCAGCTTGATTCCGTGGTTTTTGGGCCCTGGACTAGGAAGAGTCAATGAGCAGTTCTTC.

In its sample, this clonotype was seen a few times. The chain is built from TRBV29-1 and TRBJ1-1, with a possible D match to TRBD1 (5 bases). Trimming left V 5 bases short and J 4 bases short, with 11 bases between. This CDR3 has 12 residues. CDR1 is SQVTM, CDR2 ANQGSEA, per germline. CDR3 DNA sequence: TGCAGCGTTTTGACAGATGGCACTGAAGCTTTCTTT. Encoded protein: CSVLTDGTEAFF. Combining the CDR3 with reference TRBV29-1 and TRBJ1-1 gives the whole variable domain SAVISQKPSRDICQRGTSLTIQCQVDSQVTMMFWYRQQPGQSLTLIATANQGSEATYESGFVIDKFPISRPNLTFSTLTVSNMSPEDSSIYLCSVLTDGTEAFFGQGTRLTVV.

This clonotype was seen only a few times. V and J are TRBV10-3 and TRBJ1-4; 7 nucleotides align to TRBD1. The CDR3 loop spans 15 amino acids. V trimming: 6 bases; J trimming: 2 bases; junction bases outside the gene matches: 6. Germline-derived CDR1 and CDR2 are ENHRY and SYGVKD. CDR3 sequence reads: CAIRPTGETNEKLFF. The CDR3 DNA sequence: TGTGCCATCAGACCTACAGGGGAGACTAATGAAAAACTGTTTTTT.

Many counts were recorded for this clonotype. The chain recombines TRBV21-1 with TRBJ2-5; no DNA check was done on the table's D call, TRBD1. TRBV21-1 is a known pseudogene. This CDR3 spans 14 amino acids. The CDR3 DNA follows: TGTGCCAGCAGGATACAGGGTGGGAAAAAGACCCAGTACTTC. It encodes CASRIQGGKKTQYF.

The gene calls are TRBV10-3 and TRBJ1-1; possible D gene TRBD1, 5 bases. The CDR3 totals 13 residues. Germline-derived CDR1 and CDR2 are ENHRY and SYGVKD. The V gene lost 5 bases and the J gene lost 1 base, with 8 bases spanning the gap. As DNA, the CDR3 is TGTGCCATCAGTAAAACAGGGAACACTGAAGCTTTCTTT. This codes for CAISKTGNTEAFF.

This chain links TRBV6-2 or TRBV6-3 with TRBJ2-2; TRBD1 agrees at 7 bases. The germline CDR1 and CDR2 sequences are MNHEY and SVGEGT. The CDR3 totals 16 residues. The ends lost 8 bases at V and 4 bases at J; junction bases unmatched: 13. Here the CDR3 DNA reads TGTGCCAGCGCCAGGTCACAGGGGCGCGGCACCGGGGAGCTGTTTTTT. This codes for CASARSQGRGTGELFF.

The V and J genes are TRBV6-2 or TRBV6-3 and TRBJ2-7; D tentatively reads TRBD1 or TRBD2 (5 bases each). The CDR3 is made up of 14 amino acids. From germline, CDR1 is MNHEY and CDR2 SVGEGT. The V end was cut by 3 bases, the J end by 4 bases, with 13 bases between. The CDR3 loop is CASSYRDGFYEQYF. DNA for the CDR3: TGTGCCAGCAGTTATAGGGACGGATTTTACGAGCAGTACTTC.

This clonotype was counted between two and nine times. This chain connects TRBV6-1 to TRBJ2-7; the D gene could be TRBD1 or TRBD2 (6 bases each). Germline CDR1 and CDR2: MNHNS and SASEGT. This CDR3 has 15 amino acids. Trimming removed 5 bases from V and 2 bases from J, with 16 bases in between. CDR3 amino acids: CASSPRGQGPYEQYF. CDR3 nucleotide sequence: TGTGCCAGCAGTCCTCGGGGGCAGGGTCCCTACGAGCAGTACTTC.

The genes are TRBV7-2 and TRBJ2-5, with 7 bases aligning to TRBD1. V trimming: 5 bases; J trimming: 4 bases; junction bases outside the gene matches: 7. The germline V gene has CDR1 SGHTA and CDR2 FQGNSA. This CDR3 region has 14 residues. This CDR3 reads CASSLQGNGETQYF. CDR3 DNA: TGTGCCAGCAGCCTACAGGGGAATGGAGAGACCCAGTACTTC.

This clonotype was counted a few times. J is TRBJ2-4 and V is TRBV7-2; the match to TRBD2 covers 7 bases. The V segment lost 2 bases and the J segment 4 bases; nucleotides outside the gene matches: 8. CDR3 size: 16 residues. Germline V gene sequence: CDR1 SGHTA, CDR2 FQGNSA. The CDR3 DNA reads as TGTGCCAGCAGCTTATTGGCGGGAGCTGCGAAAAACATTCAGTACTTC. Amino acid sequence: CASSLLAGAAKNIQYF.

This clonotype has more than one count but fewer than ten. The rearrangement links TRBV10-3 to TRBJ2-1; TRBD2 matches 9 bases. CDR1 and CDR2 from the germline V gene are ENHRY and SYGVKD. There are 16 residues in the CDR3. The ends lost 0 bases at V and 3 bases at J; junction bases unmatched: 3. CDR3 coding DNA: TGTGCCATCAGTGAGTCCAGCGGGGGGATCTACAATGAGCAGTTCTTC. Protein: CAISESSGGIYNEQFF.

The chain combines TRBV9 with TRBJ1-2; D is unresolved. V was trimmed by 0 bases and J by 3 bases, leaving 12 bases between them. The CDR3 consists of 15 residues. Germline CDR1 reads SGDLS; CDR2 reads YYNGEE. CDR3 in amino acids: CASSVGQVPYYGYTF. The CDR3, as DNA: TGTGCCAGCAGCGTAGGGCAGGTGCCCTACTATGGCTACACCTTC.

This clonotype was detected only a few times. This chain connects TRBV18 to TRBJ2-7, with 7 bases aligning to TRBD1. This CDR3 spans 12 amino acids. Trimming took 4 bases from V and 6 from J; bases not matched to a gene: 3. Germline loops: CDR1 KGHSH, CDR2 LQKENI. DNA of the CDR3: TGTGCCAGCTCACTAGACAGGGTCGAGCAGTACGTC. Protein: CASSLDRVEQYV.

Only a few counts were recorded for this clonotype. The rearrangement joins TRBV6-5 to TRBJ1-6, with D tentatively TRBD1 (6 bases). The germline gives CDR1 MNHEY, CDR2 SVGAGI. The CDR3 is 15 residues long. Trimming pared 2 bases from V and 5 bases from J, leaving 10 bases between. The CDR3: CASSYKDSNNSPLHF. CDR3 DNA: TGTGCCAGCAGTTACAAGGACAGTAATAATTCACCCCTCCACTTT.

There are a few counts of this clonotype. The V and J genes are TRBV23-1 and TRBJ2-7; D is undetermined. TRBV23-1 is given ORF status, its function remaining uncertain. The CDR3 has 16 amino acids. V lost 0 bases, J lost 6 bases, and 18 bases lay in between. The CDR3 nucleotides read TGCGCCAGCAGTCAATCATTTACCACGGTGACCGTCGAGCAGTACGTC. The encoded protein is CASSQSFTTVTVEQYV.

The V and J genes are TRBV6-2 or TRBV6-3 and TRBJ1-6; perhaps TRBD1 as D (6 bases). V was clipped by 7 bases and J by 8 bases, with 21 bases between them. This CDR3 is 16 amino acids long. In germline, CDR1 is MNHEY, CDR2 SVGEGT. CDR3 loop: CASTNDRTPGDSPLHF. The CDR3 nucleotides are TGTGCCAGCACCAATGACAGGACCCCCGGGGATTCACCCCTCCACTTT.

The chain carries TRBV6-2 or TRBV6-3 and TRBJ1-1; D not certain. The germline gives CDR1 MNHEY, CDR2 SVGEGT. Trimming pared 7 bases from V and 11 bases from J, leaving 17 bases between. This CDR3 spans 12 amino acids. The CDR3 DNA reads as TGTGCCAGCAATACCGAGGGTGGAAAGGCTTTCTTT. Translated: CASNTEGGKAFF.

CDR3 amino acids: CASSQDRGTNYGYTF. For the CDR3, the DNA is TGTGCCAGCAGCCAGGACAGGGGAACTAACTATGGCTACACCTTC. V usage is TRBV4-2 and J usage is TRBJ1-2, with 9 bases matching TRBD1. The V gene end was trimmed by 3 bases and the J gene end by 0 bases; junction bases not matched to a gene: 2. The CDR3 length is 15 residues. Germline CDR1 LGHNA, CDR2 YNFKEQ.